Presented here are 21 T cell receptor beta chains from one specimen sequenced in a study of vaccination and CD4 T cells after COVID-19 (dated by TCRdb to the early 2020s). Their antigen targets remain unknown. Library preparation used PCR. The instrument was an Illumina iSeq 100. DNA from cultured CD4+ T cells was subjected to TCR sequencing with the Oncomine TCR Beta short-read assay at the Johns Hopkins FTIC core. TCRdb redid the processing of the public reads, applying fastp at Q25 and MiXCR, and retained in-frame beta chains. Every distinct CDR3 protein forms one entry, paired with its most common genes and DNA. This sample gives 13,000 to 15,000 distinct CDR3 sequences in total; roughly 57% of them show up just once. Approximately 7.4% of the sample comes from the top ten. Interpreted using the paper, the treatment or condition label stands for: roughly 10-day PBMC culture with coronavirus spike peptide pools or control peptides (ViraFEST assay).

Sequenced material: CD4+ T cells from blood, cultured in vitro. The receptors stem from a human donor who had recovered from COVID-19.

The chain joins TRBV20-1 to TRBJ2-7; 9 nucleotides line up with TRBD2. Looked up from germline, CDR1 is DFQATT and CDR2 is SNEGSKA (reference sequence). V shed 4 bases and J 3 bases; nucleotides not matched to a gene: 10. The CDR3 sequence is 15 residues long. The CDR3 DNA reads as TGCAGTGCTACGATCCCGACTAGCGGCAGCTACGAGCAGTACTTC. Residues: CSATIPTSGSYEQYF.

V is TRBV10-2 and J is TRBJ2-1, with 10 bases that match TRBD1. Unmatched junction bases numbered 14, after V lost 8 bases and J lost 7 bases. CDR1 is WSHSY and CDR2 is SAAADI in the germline V gene. The length of the CDR3 is 16 residues. The CDR3 here is CASLPLRQGATNEQFF. The CDR3 DNA follows: TGCGCCAGCTTGCCCCTTCGACAGGGGGCAACGAATGAGCAGTTCTTC.

The chain employs TRBV28 and TRBJ2-1; D uncertain. Per germline, CDR1 MDHEN and CDR2 SYDVKM. This CDR3 contains 14 residues. Trimming stripped 3 bases from V and 2 bases from J, with 8 bases between. The CDR3 is CASSLTQPYNEQFF. The CDR3, as DNA: TGTGCCAGCAGTTTGACTCAGCCCTACAATGAGCAGTTCTTC.

The rearrangement links TRBV7-9 to TRBJ2-7; D remains ambiguous. CDR3 length: 14 residues. Trimming cost V 2 bases and J 4 bases, with 12 bases left between them. Per germline, CDR1 SEHNR and CDR2 FQNEAQ (reference sequence). The CDR3 DNA is TGTGCCAGCAGCTTATGGGGTGCTGGGTACGAGCAGTACTTC. Protein sequence: CASSLWGAGYEQYF.

The gene calls are TRBV20-1 and TRBJ1-5, with 7 bases lining up with TRBD1. Germline CDR1 is DFQATT and CDR2 is SNEGSKA (reference sequence). CDR3 size: 14 residues. V was clipped by 3 bases and J by 4 bases; unmatched bases: 6. The CDR3 sequence is CSASGAGGNQPQHF. As DNA, the CDR3 is TGCAGTGCTAGTGGCGCAGGGGGGAATCAGCCCCAGCATTTT.

This clonotype showed up just a few times. This chain links TRBV10-1 with TRBJ2-1; TRBD1 matches 7 bases. CDR3 size: 13 residues. CDR1 and CDR2 from the germline V gene are WNHNN and SYGVQD (reference sequence). V lost 6 bases and J lost 9; bases outside the gene matches: 8. Here the CDR3 DNA reads TGCGCCAGCAGCCGGACAGGTGTGGGTGAGCAGTTCTTC. As protein: CASSRTGVGEQFF.

The chain employs TRBV19 and TRBJ2-1; 8 bases match TRBD1. There are 15 residues in the CDR3. Per the germline V gene, CDR1 is LNHDA and CDR2 is SQIVND (reference sequence). Trimming at V came to 10 bases and at J to 6 bases, leaving 14 bases not matched to a gene. CDR3 loop: CATRFGTGWGNEQFF. The CDR3 DNA follows: TGTGCCACCAGATTCGGGACAGGCTGGGGCAATGAGCAGTTCTTC.

This chain links TRBV11-2 with TRBJ2-1, with D maybe TRBD2 (5 bases). The CDR3 length is 16 residues. Germline V gene lookup returns CDR1 SGHAT and CDR2 FQNNGV. Deletions cut 1 base from V and 5 bases from J, with 15 bases between. CDR3 region: CASSLVGRIAHNEQFF. The CDR3 DNA reads as TGTGCCAGCAGCTTAGTTGGGAGAATCGCCCACAATGAGCAGTTCTTC.

The J gene is TRBJ1-2, the V gene TRBV6-1; a weak D match, TRBD1 (5 bases). Trimming took off 9 bases at V and 2 bases at J, with 7 bases between the two ends. This CDR3 has 11 amino acids. CDR1 is MNHNS, CDR2 SASEGT, per germline. Here the CDR3 reads CASRQNYGYTF. The CDR3, as DNA: TGTGCCAGTCGACAGAACTATGGCTACACCTTC.

The chain combines TRBV2 with TRBJ1-1; D remains ambiguous. V lost 4 bases and J lost 3, with 9 bases in between. Germline CDR1 reads SNHLY; CDR2 reads FYNNEI. This CDR3 has 13 amino acids. CDR3 sequence reads: CASSVGPHTEAFF. The CDR3 bases are TGTGCCAGCAGTGTAGGCCCCCACACTGAAGCTTTCTTT.

This rearrangement joins TRBV7-8 to TRBJ1-5; 8 bases are a match to TRBD1. This CDR3 contains 18 residues. The V gene's germline CDR1 is SGHVS and CDR2 FQNEAQ. J was trimmed by 3 bases and V by 2 bases; bases with no gene match: 12. The CDR3 region has the DNA TGTGCCAGCAGCTTATGGATTCCCGACAGGGGCTTCAATCAGCCCCAGCATTTT. It encodes CASSLWIPDRGFNQPQHF.

This chain links TRBV11-3 with TRBJ2-1, with 11 bases identical to TRBD2. The CDR3 contains 16 residues. The germline CDR1 and CDR2 sequences are SGHNT and YENEEA. Trimming cost V 6 bases and J 0 bases; bases outside gene matches: 4. This CDR3 is CASSLSGRDSYNEQFF. The CDR3 DNA is TGTGCCAGCAGTCTTAGCGGGAGGGACTCCTACAATGAGCAGTTCTTC.

The table lists this clonotype with a few counts. The chain couples TRBV27 to TRBJ1-5; TRBD1 might be the D (6 bases). Germline V lookup: CDR1 MNHEY, CDR2 SMNVEV (reference sequence). The V gene lost 6 bases and the J gene lost 7 bases, with 13 bases spanning the gap. The length of the CDR3 is 13 residues. The CDR3 region has the DNA TGTGCCAGCAGGGGGTACAGGGCCCAGCCCCAGCATTTT. Amino acids: CASRGYRAQPQHF.

A single count supports this clonotype. The V and J genes are TRBV20-1 and TRBJ1-1, with TRBD1 as a possible D gene (5 bases). Per germline, CDR1 DFQATT and CDR2 SNEGSKA (reference sequence). The CDR3 covers 11 residues. The ends were cut back, 8 bases at V and 5 bases at J, with 12 bases in the middle. The DNA for the CDR3 is TGCAGTCCATACCGGGGGACTGAAGCTTTCTTT. Protein sequence: CSPYRGTEAFF.

The genes are TRBV2 and TRBJ2-5; 8 nucleotides align to TRBD1. The CDR3 has 13 amino acids. J gave up 9 bases and V 0 bases, and 3 bases lay outside the gene matches. Germline CDR1 reads SNHLY; CDR2 reads FYNNEI. The DNA of the CDR3 is TGTGCCAGCAGTGAAGCACTGACAGGGGCCCAGTACTTC. It translates to CASSEALTGAQYF.

In its sample, this clonotype ranks as medium-sized. The CDR3 DNA follows: TGTGCCAGCTCTCCGGACAGTCACAATGAGCAGTTCTTC. Residues: CASSPDSHNEQFF. The chain links TRBV18 to TRBJ2-1; perhaps TRBD1 as D (6 bases). Trimming stripped 6 bases from V and 5 bases from J, with 11 bases between. Germline V gives CDR1 KGHSH, CDR2 LQKENI. The CDR3 sequence is 13 residues long. The full variable domain, completed using reference TRBV18 and TRBJ2-1, is NAGVMQNPRHLVRRRGQEARLRCSPMKGHSHVYWYRQLPEEGLKFMVYLQKENIIDESGMPKERFSAEFPKEGPSILRIQQVVRGDSAAYFCASSPDSHNEQFFGPGTRLTVL.

This clonotype was counted only a few times. The chain links TRBV6-1 to TRBJ1-1; a weak D match, TRBD1 (6 bases). The V and J ends lost 6 bases and 1 base respectively, with 9 bases between them. The CDR3 has 13 amino acids. Germline values: CDR1 MNHNS, CDR2 SASEGT. CDR3 amino acids: CASSLGQNTEAFF. The CDR3 nucleotides read TGTGCCAGCAGCCTGGGACAGAACACTGAAGCTTTCTTT.

V and J are TRBV21-1 and TRBJ2-7. TRBV21-1 is given as a pseudogene. The CDR3 extends over 14 amino acids. In nucleotides, the CDR3 is TGTGCCAGCAGCAAAGAAGGGTATAAGGACGAGCAGTACTTC. Protein: CASSKEGYKDEQYF.

V is TRBV30 and J is TRBJ1-1; D call uncertain. CDR1 is GTSNPN, CDR2 SVGIG, per germline (reference sequence). V was cut by 3 bases and J by 6 bases, with 11 bases left in between. The CDR3 loop spans 12 amino acids. The CDR3 reads CAWSQAVPEAFF. For the CDR3, the DNA is TGTGCCTGGAGCCAGGCAGTCCCTGAAGCTTTCTTT.

V gene TRBV24-1 combines with J gene TRBJ2-3; D unresolved. This CDR3 is built from 14 residues. Trimming cost V 0 bases and J 11 bases, with 14 bases left between them. Germline V lookup: CDR1 KGHDR, CDR2 SFDVKD. The CDR3 nucleotides are TGTGCCACCAGTGATTTGTGGTTGGGTGAAGGGCAGTATTTT. This encodes CATSDLWLGEGQYF.

This clonotype was detected once. The chain joins TRBV19 to TRBJ2-2; TRBD1 or TRBD2 may be the D gene (6 bases each). The CDR3 has 14 residues. Germline V gene lookup returns CDR1 LNHDA and CDR2 SQIVND (reference sequence). Trimming stripped 3 bases from V and 6 bases from J, with 11 bases between. The CDR3 reads CASSIGGGAGELFF. The CDR3 region has the DNA TGTGCCAGTAGTATCGGAGGGGGAGCCGGGGAGCTGTTTTTT.